This T cell receptor beta chain came from a study of technical replicates of blood from a handful of donors. The method was immunoSEQ multiplex PCR; TCRdb's version includes in-frame clones alone and lacks a portion of them. The data show 58,000 or so clones, approximately 84% seen once. The receptor's source is a human donor in good health. Some clones in this sample may be carry-over from other donors' samples. Sequencing input: PBMCs.

CDR3 sequence: CASSDPRQSDTQYF. CDR3 in DNA: TGTGCCAGCAGTGACCCGAGACAGTCAGATACGCAGTATTTT. The chain uses TRBV6-4 and TRBJ2-3; D may be TRBD1 (5 bases). Germline CDR1 is MRHNA and CDR2 is SNTAGT. Trimming stripped 2 bases from V and 4 bases from J, with 10 bases between. The CDR3 is 14 residues long.